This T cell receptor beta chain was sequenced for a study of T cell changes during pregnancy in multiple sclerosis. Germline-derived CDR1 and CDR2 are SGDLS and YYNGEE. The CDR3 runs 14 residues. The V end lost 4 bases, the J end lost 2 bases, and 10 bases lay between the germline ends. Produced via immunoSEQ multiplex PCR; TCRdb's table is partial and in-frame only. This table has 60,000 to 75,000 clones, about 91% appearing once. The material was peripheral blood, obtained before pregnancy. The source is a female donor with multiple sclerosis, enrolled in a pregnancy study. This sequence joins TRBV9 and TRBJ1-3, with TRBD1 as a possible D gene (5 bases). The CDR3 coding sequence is TGTGCCAGCAGCCCGGGACTTCCTGGAAACACCATATATTTT. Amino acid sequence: CASSPGLPGNTIYF.